This TCR beta chain was captured by sequencing in a study of CD8+CD57+ T cells in acquired aplastic anemia. Study-wide background: The study obtained an average of roughly 3 ug of DNA from sorted CD4+ and CD8+ cells.

Patients sequenced had flow cytometry evidence of CD8+CD57+ cell expansion. Patients uniformly had severe acquired aplastic anemia. Each patient gave a blood sample that was collected before any therapy had been received. This clonotype was recorded once. The TCR beta profiling, which covered VDJ combination and CDR3 sequence, was carried out using genomic DNA as the template. TCRdb re-derived calls from the reads in MiXCR, one entry per CDR3 protein. The table shows 150,000 or so distinct CDR3 sequences, with 52% occurring only once. CDR1 and CDR2 from the germline V gene are SQVTM and ANQGSEA. The CDR3 consists of 14 residues. The trim removed 6 bases at V and 3 bases at J, leaving 9 bases unmatched.

The sequenced material came from sorted CD4+, CD8+, or CD8+CD57+ T cells (not recorded which) from PBMCs. V gene TRBV29-1 combines with J gene TRBJ1-1; 8 bases line up with TRBD1. The source is a human donor with aplastic anemia. Here the CDR3 DNA reads TGCAGCGTACGTCCCCAGGGGGCTGACACTGAAGCTTTCTTT. Its protein is CSVRPQGADTEAFF.